This is a list of T cell receptor beta chains from one sample in a study of cytomegalovirus exposure and HLA in healthy donors. Sequencing used immunoSEQ multiplex PCR; TCRdb keeps in-frame clones, though not all of them. Of 150,000 to 200,000 clones in the sample, around 85% were seen once. Sequencing was done on a sample of PBMCs. The receptor set was obtained from a man aged 18 to 29 in good health and CMV-seropositive. Each CDR3 is given without its conserved first and last residue.

TRBV7-8,ASSLGRGGTYNEQF
TRBV5-1,ASSLVGSVGTGHTDTQY
TRBV6-5,ASSSGVGANEQF
TRBV28,ASSLVGAGEKLF
TRBV9,ASSVVPGGVNTEAF
TRBV5-6,ASSLALNQETQY
TRBV7-2,ASSAGDRGVGPLH
TRBV14,ASSQHPRLGTGSIETQY
TRBV7-3,ASSRTSGGEYEQF
TRBV18,ASSPNRGDTDTQY
TRBV11-2,ASRFGDRIIADTQY
TRBV28,ASSLRPSGGFGYEQY
TRBV2,ASSEALGAPPLWEQY
TRBV6-4,ASSDSLRGQQF
TRBV7-3,ASSSPGGAQT
TRBV6-5,ATNLGQGGYEQY
TRBV27,ASSEYGAGGIYNEQF
TRBV5-1,ASANGLAGGASYSQETQY
TRBV6-5,ASSSRGGVSTDTQY
TRBV2,ASTAGTVMGYT
TRBV6-6,ASEERDGNQPRH
TRBV18,ASTPGQNYEQY
TRBV5-1,ASSLAPETQY
TRBV7-6,ASSLGAGAKETQY
TRBV4-3,ASSQDIEANTEAF
TRBV5-4,ASSVDRDGYT
TRBV19,ASSRAESYNSPLH
TRBV4-1,ASSQVTGSSYEQY
TRBV5-1,ASSPRLAGDQETQY
TRBV2,ASTRSYGYT
TRBV30,AGMKQGVIYNEQF
TRBV7-9,ASSQGQGREQY
TRBV11-2,ASSLGQRSYEQY
TRBV5-1,ASSLGALPNTDTQY
TRBV29-1,STLTGGVDEQF
TRBV5-1,ASSSLGQRKNTEAF
TRBV2,ASTSADTQY
TRBV2,ASSEHGAVF
TRBV7-2,ASSLVGSNSPLH
TRBV4-1,ASSRERGDSPLH
TRBV6-1,ASTDRGVDTGELF
TRBV7-6,ASSYGPGTGDYGYT
TRBV6-5,ASSYQTRGGNSPLH
TRBV6-5,ASSYSGGGTYEQY